The 20 T cell receptor beta chains below all came from one sample that was sequenced in a study of molecular identifiers for immune sequencing clone quantification. TCRdb recomputed calls from the PCR reads with MiXCR, one row per CDR3 protein. The data contain about 640,000 distinct CDR3 sequences, roughly 21% of them seen just once; the ten biggest clones take up 0.75% to 0.95%. Sequences were obtained from naive CD8+ T cells from blood, with Jurkat cell RNA spiked in. As for subset: FACS-sorted CD8+CD4-CCR7+CD45RA+ naive T cells. The source is a human donor in good health. Some libraries in this study had Jurkat cell RNA spiked in.

In its sample, this clonotype was seen many times. The chain carries TRBV30 and TRBJ2-1; no clear D gene. Germline V gene sequence: CDR1 GTSNPN, CDR2 SVGIG (reference sequence). Trimming cost V 7 bases and J 5 bases, with 9 bases left between them. The CDR3 runs to 11 residues. CDR3 protein: CASSENNEQFF. The CDR3 DNA reads TGTGCCTCGTCCGAAAACAATGAGCAGTTCTTC.

This clonotype was seen more than once but under ten times. This chain connects TRBV2 to TRBJ2-5, with 10 nucleotides matching TRBD1. V lost 3 bases, J lost 4 bases, and 5 bases stayed unmatched. Germline assignment: CDR1 SNHLY and CDR2 FYNNEI. The CDR3 contains 15 residues. CDR3 coding DNA: TGTGCCAGCAGTGAGACAGGGGGCTACGGAGAGACCCAGTACTTC. It is translated as CASSETGGYGETQYF.

A word on this clonotype: This may be a read error: a much more frequent sequence differs by one nucleotide. J is TRBJ1-4 and V is TRBV5-8; D gene unclear. Germline V CDR1 and CDR2: SGHTS, YDEGEE. This CDR3 comprises 15 residues. The CDR3 region is CAGSLTRSVPSKLFF. The CDR3 DNA is TGTGCCGGCAGCTTGACCAGGTCGGTTCCGTCAAAACTGTTTTTT.

This clonotype was seen a handful of times. The chain joins TRBV7-9 to TRBJ2-1; no firm D call. The germline CDR1 and CDR2 sequences are SEHNR and FQNEAQ (reference sequence). The CDR3 consists of 15 residues. V lost 5 bases to trimming and J lost 8 bases, with 19 bases between them. The DNA for the CDR3 is TGTGCCAGCAGCCCGAGAAAACCGGCTCTGGATGAGCAGTTCTTC. The encoded protein is CASSPRKPALDEQFF.

The table lists this clonotype with a few counts. The chain carries TRBV27 and TRBJ1-6; TRBD1 might be the D (5 bases). V was shortened by 8 bases and J by 2 bases, with 16 bases between the two germline ends. CDR3 length: 16 amino acids. Looked up from germline, CDR1 is MNHEY and CDR2 is SMNVEV (reference sequence). The CDR3 loop reads CASQPVAGAYNSPLHF. In DNA form, the CDR3 reads TGTGCCAGCCAACCCGTCGCGGGGGCCTATAATTCACCCCTCCACTTT.

Notes on this clonotype: A much bigger clone sits one base away, suggesting this may be a read error. The V gene is TRBV2, the J gene TRBJ1-5, with 7 bases matching TRBD1. CDR1 and CDR2 (germline): SNHLY, FYNNEI. The CDR3 spans 15 residues. The CDR3 nucleotides read TGTGCCGGCAGCCAGGACGGGACAGACAATCAGCCCCAGCATTTT. Translating it yields CAGSQDGTDNQPQHF.

Concerning this clonotype: Being one base from a much bigger clone, this may be a read error. This chain's CDR3 is CASSPYHSWAPENEQFF. The CDR3 DNA sequence: TGTGCCAGCAGCCCATACCACTCGTGGGCCCCTGAGAATGAGCAGTTCTTC. The V and J genes are TRBV6-1 and TRBJ2-1; unclear D gene. V was clipped by 6 bases and J by 7 bases, with 25 bases between them. The length of the CDR3 is 17 residues. CDR1 MNHNS and CDR2 SASEGT come from the germline V gene.

In regard to this clonotype: Since a much larger clone is just one base distant, this may be a read error. This chain uses TRBV9 with TRBJ1-4; the D is unclear. The CDR3 totals 15 residues. CDR1 and CDR2 (germline): SGDLS, YYNGEE. The V end lost 2 bases, the J end lost 3 bases, and 11 bases lay between the germline ends. The chain's CDR3 is CASSVSWGSNEKLFF. CDR3 bases: TGTGCCAGCAGCGTGTCCTGGGGTTCTAATGAAAAACTGTTTTTT.

This clonotype showed up many times. The V gene is TRBV28, the J gene TRBJ1-4, with 8 bases that match TRBD1. This CDR3 has 17 amino acids. Germline CDR1 reads MDHEN; CDR2 reads SYDVKM. V was clipped by 6 bases and J by 8 bases; unmatched bases: 17. Written as DNA, the CDR3 is TGTGCCAGCAGCCGCCCCGCAGGGGGCCTGAGCCTCGAAAAACTGTTTTTT. Protein: CASSRPAGGLSLEKLFF. Looking up the rest from reference TRBV28 and TRBJ1-4 gives the full variable domain: DVKVTQSSRYLVKRTGEKVFLECVQDMDHENMFWYRQDPGLGLRLIYFSYDVKMKEKGDIPEGYSVSREKKERFSLILESASTNQTSMYLCASSRPAGGLSLEKLFFGSGTQLSVL.

The chain carries TRBV4-1 and TRBJ2-7, with a tentative D call TRBD1 (6 bases). V lost 1 base, J lost 6 bases, and 16 bases lay in between. This CDR3 region has 15 residues. From germline, CDR1 is MGHRA and CDR2 YSYEKL. The CDR3 DNA follows: TGCGCCAGCAGCCAAGGGACAGTAGGTACCGGCGAGCAGTACTTC. Its translation is CASSQGTVGTGEQYF.

The CDR3 DNA follows: TGCGCCAGCAGCCAAGTCTGGCAGAAGCAAGAGACCCAGTACTTC. Protein product: CASSQVWQKQETQYF. V usage is TRBV4-1 and J usage is TRBJ2-5; no reliable D call. Per germline, CDR1 MGHRA and CDR2 YSYEKL. The V end lost 1 base, the J end lost 2 bases, and 11 bases lay between the germline ends. The CDR3 contains 15 residues.

Many counts were recorded for this clonotype. The gene calls are TRBV9 and TRBJ2-5; 14 bases map to TRBD2. After removal of 4 bases from V and 1 base from J, the junction contained 3 bases not matched to a gene. The germline V gene has CDR1 SGDLS and CDR2 YYNGEE. The CDR3 totals 16 residues. The CDR3 here is CASSLGTSGSQETQYF. DNA for the CDR3: TGTGCCAGCAGCCTAGGGACTAGCGGGAGCCAAGAGACCCAGTACTTC.

This clonotype was observed many times. This sequence joins TRBV29-1 and TRBJ2-7; 8 nucleotides agree with TRBD1. This CDR3 spans 13 amino acids. Losses at the gene ends were 3 bases for V and 2 bases for J; bases not matched to a gene: 3. Germline CDR1 and CDR2: SQVTM and ANQGSEA. DNA of the CDR3: TGCAGCGTTGAGGACAGGGATGCCTACGAGCAGTACTTC. Translating gives CSVEDRDAYEQYF.

This clonotype occurred many times. The chain joins TRBV20-1 to TRBJ1-2; TRBD1 is a possible D gene (5 bases). V lost 5 bases and J 8 bases, leaving 24 bases between the germline ends. This CDR3 contains 15 residues. Germline values: CDR1 DFQATT, CDR2 SNEGSKA (reference sequence). The CDR3 nucleotides are TGCAGTGCTCCTTCGCCGGCAGGGTATAGTATGGGCTACACCTTC. This gives the protein CSAPSPAGYSMGYTF.

This clonotype was detected many times. The chain combines TRBV9 with TRBJ2-3, with 16 bases lining up with TRBD2. Trimming took 3 bases from V and 5 from J; bases not matched to a gene: 9. The CDR3 runs to 18 residues. From germline, CDR1 is SGDLS and CDR2 YYNGEE. In nucleotides, the CDR3 is TGTGCCAGCAGCGCAGGGACTAGCGGGGGGGCCTTAAAAGATACGCAGTATTTT. It yields the protein CASSAGTSGGALKDTQYF.

To note about this clonotype: The junction departs from the called germline gene at one end, perhaps through a read error. The chain uses TRBV5-3 and TRBJ2-7, with a weak D call TRBD2 (6 bases). Being an ORF, TRBV5-3 has a function that is uncertain. The CDR3 totals 14 residues. The CDR3 DNA is TGTGCCAGCAGCGGCGGTGGCAAGGACTACGGGCAGTACTTC. The encoded protein is CASSGGGKDYGQYF.

This clonotype was counted only a few times. The chain carries TRBV28 and TRBJ1-2, with no clear D. This CDR3 spans 13 amino acids. Trimming stripped 5 bases from V and 6 bases from J, with 13 bases between. CDR1 MDHEN and CDR2 SYDVKM come from the germline V gene. The DNA for the CDR3 is TGTGCCAGCAGTGTGGACGGTGGCGATGGCTACACCTTC. Translated, it gives CASSVDGGDGYTF.

This clonotype was detected ten times or more. The chain recombines TRBV29-1 with TRBJ1-5; 7 bases are shared with TRBD1. Trimming cost V 6 bases and J 0 bases; bases outside gene matches: 8. The CDR3 runs 15 residues. Germline V CDR1 and CDR2: SQVTM, ANQGSEA. CDR3 loop: CSVIGQDNSNQPQHF. The CDR3 nucleotides are TGCAGCGTAATAGGACAGGACAATAGCAATCAGCCCCAGCATTTT.

This clonotype was found many times. V and J are TRBV24-1 and TRBJ2-2; TRBD1 matches 7 bases. This CDR3 has 20 residues. CDR1 and CDR2 from the germline V gene are KGHDR and SFDVKD. The V and J ends lost 3 bases and 2 bases, in that order; junction bases with no gene match: 17. This CDR3 reads CATSDAPGQKTHLNTGELFF. In DNA form, the CDR3 reads TGTGCCACCAGTGATGCCCCGGGACAGAAAACACACCTAAACACCGGGGAGCTGTTTTTT.

A few counts support this clonotype. This rearrangement joins TRBV10-3 to TRBJ2-7, with D unresolved. CDR1 is ENHRY and CDR2 is SYGVKD in the germline V gene. V was trimmed by 4 bases and J by 4 bases, leaving 14 bases between them. The CDR3 totals 14 residues. CDR3 bases: TGTGCCATCAGTGCTGCTAGAGCTACTTACGAGCAGTACTTC. Translated, it gives CAISAARATYEQYF.